This paragraph reports one T cell receptor beta chain. Its antigen remains unknown. CDR3 and TCR beta VDJ profiling relied on a genomic DNA template. TCRdb independently ran MiXCR on the reads; one entry per CDR3 protein. Found here are over 150,000 distinct CDR3 sequences, about 52% of them singletons; the top ten hold more than 10%. The sample is drawn from a study of CD8+CD57+ T cells in acquired aplastic anemia. Study-level results: Simpson's diversity of CD8+ cells was not significantly different in patients compared with controls.

Individuals selected for sequencing had exhibited CD8+CD57+ cell expansion on flow cytometry. Material: sorted CD4+, CD8+, or CD8+CD57+ T cells (not recorded which) from PBMCs. The sequence was obtained from a human donor with aplastic anemia.

The CDR3 loop is CSASGRWGGDNEQFF. CDR3 sequence (DNA): TGCAGTGCTAGTGGGCGATGGGGCGGGGACAATGAGCAGTTCTTC. The V and J genes are TRBV20-1 and TRBJ2-1; perhaps TRBD2 as D (6 bases). CDR1 and CDR2 (germline): DFQATT, SNEGSKA (reference sequence). Trimming stripped 3 bases from V and 5 bases from J, with 17 bases between. The CDR3 extends over 15 amino acids.